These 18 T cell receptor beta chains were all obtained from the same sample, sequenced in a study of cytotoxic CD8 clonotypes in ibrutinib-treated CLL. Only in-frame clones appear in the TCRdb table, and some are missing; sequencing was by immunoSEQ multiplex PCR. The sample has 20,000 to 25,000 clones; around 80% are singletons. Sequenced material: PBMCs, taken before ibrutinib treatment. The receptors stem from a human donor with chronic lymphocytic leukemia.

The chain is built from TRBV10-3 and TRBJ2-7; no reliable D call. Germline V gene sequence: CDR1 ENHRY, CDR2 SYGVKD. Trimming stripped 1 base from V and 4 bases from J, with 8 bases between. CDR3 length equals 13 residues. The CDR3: CAISELAGYEQYF. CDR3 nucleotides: TGTGCCATCAGTGAGTTGGCAGGTTACGAGCAGTACTTC.

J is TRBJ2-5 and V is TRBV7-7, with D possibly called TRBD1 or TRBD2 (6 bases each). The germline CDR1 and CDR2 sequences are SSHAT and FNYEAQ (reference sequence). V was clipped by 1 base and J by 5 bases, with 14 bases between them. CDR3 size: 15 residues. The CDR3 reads CASSLGAGAGETQYF. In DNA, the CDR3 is TGTGCCAGCAGCTTAGGGGCAGGGGCGGGGGAGACCCAGTACTTC.

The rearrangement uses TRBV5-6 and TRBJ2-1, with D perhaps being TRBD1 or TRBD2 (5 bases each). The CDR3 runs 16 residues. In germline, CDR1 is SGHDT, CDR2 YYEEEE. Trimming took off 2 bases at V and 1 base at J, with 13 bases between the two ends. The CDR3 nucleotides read TGTGCCAGCAGCTTCTGGGGGAAGGGGTCCTACAATGAGCAGTTCTTC. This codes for CASSFWGKGSYNEQFF.

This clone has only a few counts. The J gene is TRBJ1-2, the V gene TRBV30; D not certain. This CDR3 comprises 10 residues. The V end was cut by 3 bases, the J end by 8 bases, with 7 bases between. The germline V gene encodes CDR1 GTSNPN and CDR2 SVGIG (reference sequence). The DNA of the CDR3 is TGTGCCTGGAGACGTGGGGGCTACACCTTC. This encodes CAWRRGGYTF.

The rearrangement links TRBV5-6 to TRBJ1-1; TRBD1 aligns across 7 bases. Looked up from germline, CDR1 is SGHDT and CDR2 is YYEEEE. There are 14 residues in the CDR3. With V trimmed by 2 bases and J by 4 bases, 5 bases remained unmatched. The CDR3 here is CASSFGRQGTEAFF. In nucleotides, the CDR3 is TGTGCCAGCAGCTTTGGGAGACAGGGCACTGAAGCTTTCTTT.

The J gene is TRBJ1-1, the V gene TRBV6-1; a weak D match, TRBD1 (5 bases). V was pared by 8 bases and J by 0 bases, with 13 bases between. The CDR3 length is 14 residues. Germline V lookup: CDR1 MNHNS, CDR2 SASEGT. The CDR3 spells CASRVDSMNTEAFF. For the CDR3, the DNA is TGTGCCAGCCGAGTAGACAGTATGAACACTGAAGCTTTCTTT.

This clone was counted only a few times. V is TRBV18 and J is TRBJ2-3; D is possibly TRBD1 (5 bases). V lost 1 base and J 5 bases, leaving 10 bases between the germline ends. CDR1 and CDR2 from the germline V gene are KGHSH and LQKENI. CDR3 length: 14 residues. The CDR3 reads CASSPQGQEDTQYF. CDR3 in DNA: TGTGCCAGCTCACCACAGGGGCAGGAAGATACGCAGTATTTT.

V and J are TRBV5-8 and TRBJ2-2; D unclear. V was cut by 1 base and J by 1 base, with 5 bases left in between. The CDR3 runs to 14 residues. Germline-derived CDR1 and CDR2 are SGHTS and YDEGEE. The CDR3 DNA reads TGTGCCAGCAGCTTGTTCAGGAACACCGGGGAGCTGTTTTTT. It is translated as CASSLFRNTGELFF.

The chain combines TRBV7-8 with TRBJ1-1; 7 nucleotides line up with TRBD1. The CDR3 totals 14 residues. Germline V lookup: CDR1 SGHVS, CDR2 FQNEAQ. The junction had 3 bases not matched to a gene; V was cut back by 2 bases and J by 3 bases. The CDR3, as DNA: TGTGCCAGCAGCTTACGGCAGGGGGACACTGAAGCTTTCTTT. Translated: CASSLRQGDTEAFF. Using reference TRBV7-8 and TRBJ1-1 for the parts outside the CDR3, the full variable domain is GAGVSQSPRYKVAKRGQDVALRCDPISGHVSLFWYQQALGQGPEFLTYFQNEAQLDKSGLPSDRFFAERPEGSVSTLKIQRTQQEDSAVYLCASSLRQGDTEAFFGQGTRLTVV.

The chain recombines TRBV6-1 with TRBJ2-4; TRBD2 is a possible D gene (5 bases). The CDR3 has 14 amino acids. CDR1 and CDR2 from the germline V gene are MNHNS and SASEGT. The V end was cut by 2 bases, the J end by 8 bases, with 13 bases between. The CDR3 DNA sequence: TGTGCCAGCAGTGAACGGGGTAGGGTGCACATTCAGTACTTC. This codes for CASSERGRVHIQYF.

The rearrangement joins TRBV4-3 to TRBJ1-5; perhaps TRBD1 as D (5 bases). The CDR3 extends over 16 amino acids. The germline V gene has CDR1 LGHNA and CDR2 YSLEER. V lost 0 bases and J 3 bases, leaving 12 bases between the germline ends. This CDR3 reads CASSQDPAGINQPQHF. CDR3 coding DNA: TGCGCCAGCAGCCAAGATCCCGCAGGGATCAATCAGCCCCAGCATTTT.

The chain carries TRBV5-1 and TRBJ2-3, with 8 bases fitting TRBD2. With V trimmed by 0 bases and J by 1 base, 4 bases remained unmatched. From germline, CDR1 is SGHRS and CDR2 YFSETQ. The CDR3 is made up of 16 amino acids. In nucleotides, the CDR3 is TGCGCCAGCAGCTTGGCCCCGGGGGGGGGCACAGATACGCAGTATTTT. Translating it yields CASSLAPGGGTDTQYF. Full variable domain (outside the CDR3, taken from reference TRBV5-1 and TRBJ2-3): KAGVTQTPRYLIKTRGQQVTLSCSPISGHRSVSWYQQTPGQGLQFLFEYFSETQRNKGNFPGRFSGRQFSNSRSEMNVSTLELGDSALYLCASSLAPGGGTDTQYFGPGTRLTVL.

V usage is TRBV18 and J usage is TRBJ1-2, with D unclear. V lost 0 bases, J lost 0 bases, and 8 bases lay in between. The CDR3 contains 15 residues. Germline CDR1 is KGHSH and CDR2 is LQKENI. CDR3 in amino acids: CASSPPGNANYGYTF. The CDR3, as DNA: TGTGCCAGCTCACCACCGGGGAATGCTAACTATGGCTACACCTTC.

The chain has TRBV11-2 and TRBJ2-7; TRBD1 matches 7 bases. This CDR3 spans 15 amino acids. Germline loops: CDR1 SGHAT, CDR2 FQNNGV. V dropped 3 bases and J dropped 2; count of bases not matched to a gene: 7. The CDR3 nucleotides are TGTGCCAGCAGCTTTTCTCAGGGGGACCCCTACGAGCAGTACTTC. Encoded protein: CASSFSQGDPYEQYF.

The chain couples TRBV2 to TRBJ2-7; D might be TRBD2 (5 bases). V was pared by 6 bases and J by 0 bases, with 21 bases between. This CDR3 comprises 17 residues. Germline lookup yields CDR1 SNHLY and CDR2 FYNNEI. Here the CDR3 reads CASRDYGIHKSSYEQYF. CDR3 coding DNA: TGTGCCAGCAGAGACTACGGGATTCATAAGAGCTCCTACGAGCAGTACTTC.

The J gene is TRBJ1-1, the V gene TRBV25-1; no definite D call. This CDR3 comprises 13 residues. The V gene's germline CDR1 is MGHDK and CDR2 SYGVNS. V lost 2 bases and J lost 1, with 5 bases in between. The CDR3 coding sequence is TGTGCCAGCAGTGAAGGACCGAACACTGAAGCTTTCTTT. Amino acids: CASSEGPNTEAFF.

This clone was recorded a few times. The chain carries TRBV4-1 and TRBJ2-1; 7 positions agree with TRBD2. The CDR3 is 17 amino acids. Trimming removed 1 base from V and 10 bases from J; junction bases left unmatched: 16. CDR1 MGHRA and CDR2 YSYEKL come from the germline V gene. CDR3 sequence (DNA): TGCGCCAGCAGCCAAGCAGGCCGGGCAGCGGGGAGTGAAGAGCAGTTCTTC. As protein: CASSQAGRAAGSEEQFF.

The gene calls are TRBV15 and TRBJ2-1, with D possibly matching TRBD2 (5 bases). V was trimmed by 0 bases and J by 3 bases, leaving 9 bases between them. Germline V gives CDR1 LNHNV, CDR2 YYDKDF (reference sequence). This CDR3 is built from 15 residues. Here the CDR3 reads CATSRELGSYNEQFF. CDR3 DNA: TGTGCCACCAGCAGAGAACTAGGAAGCTACAATGAGCAGTTCTTC.